The 21 T cell receptor beta chains below come from one sample, sequenced in a study of blood T cell repertoires in COVID-19. Profiling relied on immunoSEQ multiplex PCR, and the TCRdb table lists in-frame clones only, not all of them. Of 130,000 to 150,000 clones in the sample, over 80% were seen once. Sequenced material: peripheral blood. The receptors come from a man older than 75 with acute or convalescent COVID-19.

The V call is TRBV7-2, the J call TRBJ1-5; possibly TRBD1 for D (5 bases). V lost 7 bases to trimming and J lost 4 bases, with 14 bases between them. Germline V gives CDR1 SGHTA, CDR2 FQGNSA. CDR3 size: 14 residues. CDR3 DNA: TGTGCCAGCACCGAGTATGGGGCGAATCAGCCCCAGCATTTT. As protein: CASTEYGANQPQHF.

This clone has a single count. The chain combines TRBV5-1 with TRBJ2-2; TRBD1 aligns across 7 bases. Germline V gene data show CDR1 as SGHRS and CDR2 as YFSETQ. The CDR3 has 16 amino acids. V was clipped by 4 bases and J by 4 bases; unmatched bases: 10. The chain's CDR3 is CASSMGTASGTGELFF. The CDR3, as DNA: TGCGCCAGCAGCATGGGGACAGCAAGTGGCACCGGGGAGCTGTTTTTT.

The chain uses TRBV19 and TRBJ1-6; 7 nucleotides agree with TRBD1. The CDR3 covers 19 residues. In germline, CDR1 is LNHDA, CDR2 SQIVND (reference sequence). The V and J ends lost 6 bases and 0 bases, in that order; junction bases with no gene match: 14. The CDR3 DNA reads TGTGCCAGTAGCCGTACCAAGCGACAGGGCAGCTCCTATAATTCACCCCTCCACTTT. Protein product: CASSRTKRQGSSYNSPLHF.

The gene calls are TRBV28 and TRBJ1-2; 10 bases map to TRBD1. The J segment lost 1 base and the V segment lost 5 bases, leaving 13 bases of the junction unmatched. CDR3 size: 18 residues. In germline, CDR1 is MDHEN, CDR2 SYDVKM. In DNA, the CDR3 is TGTGCCAGCAGTGCCTCCCCCGGGACAGGGGATATTAACTATGGCTACACCTTC. Its protein is CASSASPGTGDINYGYTF.

The chain has TRBV5-1 and TRBJ1-2, with 7 bases aligning to TRBD1. The J segment lost 1 base and the V segment lost 4 bases, leaving 7 bases of the junction unmatched. Germline V gene data show CDR1 as SGHRS and CDR2 as YFSETQ. The CDR3 has 15 residues. The CDR3: CASSLRQGSNYGYTF. Here the CDR3 DNA reads TGCGCCAGCAGCCTCAGACAGGGCAGTAACTATGGCTACACCTTC.

This chain links TRBV10-2 with TRBJ1-3, with D hard to call. Trimming removed 6 bases at V and 0 bases at J, with 6 bases between. Germline values: CDR1 WSHSY, CDR2 SAAADI. This CDR3 region has 13 residues. Here the CDR3 reads CASRDFSGNTIYF. DNA for the CDR3: TGCGCCAGCAGGGACTTCTCTGGAAACACCATATATTTT.

The rearrangement uses TRBV7-9 and TRBJ2-3; 8 bases are a match to TRBD1. J was trimmed by 6 bases and V by 5 bases; bases with no gene match: 13. Germline V gives CDR1 SEHNR, CDR2 FQNEAQ (reference sequence). The CDR3 runs to 16 residues. The CDR3, as DNA: TGTGCCAGCAGCCGACAGACCGGGACAGGAGCGGATACGCAGTATTTT. It codes for CASSRQTGTGADTQYF.

V and J are TRBV5-1 and TRBJ2-1, with D possibly being TRBD2 (7 bases). CDR1 is SGHRS and CDR2 is YFSETQ in the germline V gene. This CDR3 comprises 17 residues. V gave up 4 bases and J gave up 0 bases, with 17 bases separating them. The CDR3 loop is CASSGGGPLSSYNEQFF. The CDR3 nucleotides are TGCGCCAGCAGCGGGGGGGGCCCACTGAGCTCCTACAATGAGCAGTTCTTC.

The CDR3 DNA reads as TGCAGCGTTGGGTCAGAGCTAGCGGGGGCCAACGTCCTGACTTTC. Translating gives CSVGSELAGANVLTF. This sequence joins TRBV29-1 and TRBJ2-6; D perhaps matches TRBD2 (6 bases). Germline-derived CDR1 and CDR2 are SQVTM and ANQGSEA. The ends were cut back, 4 bases at V and 4 bases at J, with 14 bases in the middle. The CDR3 spans 15 residues.

The chain combines TRBV6-5 with TRBJ2-5; 8 nucleotides line up with TRBD2. The CDR3 length is 15 residues. V lost 4 bases, J lost 5 bases, and 9 bases stayed unmatched. Germline values: CDR1 MNHEY, CDR2 SVGAGI. The CDR3 region is CASSSGVSGGETQYF. The DNA for the CDR3 is TGTGCCAGCAGTTCAGGGGTCTCGGGGGGGGAGACCCAGTACTTC.

The genes are TRBV3-1 (or the pseudogene TRBV3-2) and TRBJ1-1; possibly TRBD1 for D (6 bases). Trimming cost V 4 bases and J 4 bases, with 22 bases left between them. Germline lookup yields CDR1 LGHDT and CDR2 YNNKEL (reference sequence). This CDR3 has 17 amino acids. Here the CDR3 DNA reads TGTGCCAGCAGCCCCTATCAAGGGCGGGGGGCGGGCACTGAAGCTTTCTTT. Protein: CASSPYQGRGAGTEAFF.

This chain uses TRBV11-3 with TRBJ2-1, with D possibly matching TRBD2 (5 bases). CDR1 is SGHNT and CDR2 is YENEEA in the germline V gene. The CDR3 has 12 amino acids. V shed 5 bases and J shed 10 bases, with 12 bases lying between them. This CDR3 is CASSGNPGEQFF. The CDR3 DNA sequence: TGTGCCAGCAGCGGGAACCCGGGGGAGCAGTTCTTC.

The chain combines TRBV12-5 with TRBJ1-5; D is undetermined. Germline values: CDR1 LGHNT, CDR2 FRNRAP. Trimming shortened V by 1 base and J by 9 bases, and 13 bases separated the two germline ends. The CDR3 extends over 14 amino acids. CDR3 DNA sequence: TGTGCTAGTGGTTTGGCCAGACTCCTACGGCCCCAGCATTTT. This codes for CASGLARLLRPQHF.

The J gene is TRBJ2-5, the V gene TRBV30, with 7 bases that match TRBD1. Germline values: CDR1 GTSNPN, CDR2 SVGIG (reference sequence). The CDR3 loop spans 11 amino acids. The trim removed 7 bases at V and 4 bases at J, leaving 3 bases unmatched. The CDR3 region has the DNA TGTGCCTCTAGGACAGGAGAGACCCAGTACTTC. It encodes CASRTGETQYF.

The chain uses TRBV19 and TRBJ2-1; the D gene is possibly TRBD1 (6 bases). The V end lost 0 bases, the J end lost 2 bases, and 8 bases lay between the germline ends. This CDR3 contains 15 residues. Germline CDR1 reads LNHDA; CDR2 reads SQIVND (reference sequence). Here the CDR3 DNA reads TGTGCCAGTAGTATAGATCCAGGGGCCTACAATGAGCAGTTCTTC. Translating it yields CASSIDPGAYNEQFF.

CDR3 sequence: CASSPQTGNNQPQHF. CDR3 DNA: TGTGCCAGCAGCCCGCAAACAGGGAATAATCAGCCCCAGCATTTT. The chain recombines TRBV5-5 with TRBJ1-5; tentatively, D is TRBD1 (6 bases). Trimming stripped 4 bases from V and 4 bases from J, with 15 bases between. Germline CDR1 and CDR2: SGHKS and YYEKEE (reference sequence). This CDR3 has 15 residues.

V and J are TRBV7-9 and TRBJ1-6, with 10 nucleotides matching TRBD1. CDR3 length equals 16 residues. Losses at the gene ends were 1 base for V and 9 bases for J; bases not matched to a gene: 6. Germline CDR1 and CDR2: SEHNR and FQNEAQ (reference sequence). For the CDR3, the DNA is TGTGCCAGCAGCTTAGGAACCGGGACAGGGGCTTCACCCCTCCACTTT. This encodes CASSLGTGTGASPLHF.

The chain is built from TRBV29-1 and TRBJ1-2, with D unresolved. Trimming left V 4 bases short and J 7 bases short, with 10 bases between. From germline, CDR1 is SQVTM and CDR2 ANQGSEA. This CDR3 is built from 11 residues. The CDR3: CSVVAGSGYTF. The CDR3 DNA follows: TGCAGCGTTGTGGCGGGGAGTGGCTACACCTTC.

The chain carries TRBV27 and TRBJ2-5; 8 positions agree with TRBD1. The CDR3 sequence is 14 residues long. Trimming removed 3 bases from V and 5 bases from J; junction bases left unmatched: 5. Germline V gene lookup returns CDR1 MNHEY and CDR2 SMNVEV (reference sequence). The CDR3 DNA reads as TGTGCCAGCAGTTTGCAACACAGGGGGGAGACCCAGTACTTC. As protein: CASSLQHRGETQYF.

This clone was counted once. This chain links TRBV6-5 with TRBJ1-1, with 8 positions matching TRBD1. The junction had 11 bases not matched to a gene; V was cut back by 6 bases and J by 5 bases. Germline loops: CDR1 MNHEY, CDR2 SVGAGI. This CDR3 is built from 15 residues. This CDR3 is CASREQNRGGTEAFF. The DNA for the CDR3 is TGTGCCAGCAGAGAGCAAAACAGGGGGGGTACTGAAGCTTTCTTT.

The chain employs TRBV7-3 and TRBJ2-1; the match to TRBD2 covers 7 bases. The CDR3 sequence is 17 residues long. V lost 5 bases to trimming and J lost 4 bases; unmatched junction nucleotides: 14. Germline CDR1 and CDR2: SGHTA and FQGTGA. CDR3 sequence (DNA): TGTGCCAGCAGCCAATTTGGCAGCGGGACCTTGTACAATGAGCAGTTCTTC. It specifies CASSQFGSGTLYNEQFF.